The source of this T cell receptor beta chain is a study of T cell changes during pregnancy in multiple sclerosis. Trimming cost V 3 bases and J 2 bases; bases outside gene matches: 11. There are 17 residues in the CDR3. Per germline, CDR1 SGDLS and CDR2 YYNGEE. Using immunoSEQ multiplex PCR, the repertoire was profiled, and TCRdb retains in-frame clones only, with some absent. The sample includes around 60,000 clones, approximately 92% of them seen just once. The sequence was collected from a female donor with multiple sclerosis, enrolled in a pregnancy study. The rearrangement uses TRBV9 and TRBJ2-7; TRBD2 agrees at 10 bases. Sequenced material: peripheral blood, taken in the second trimester of pregnancy. The DNA of the CDR3 is TGTGCCAGCAGCGAGGGGGACGGACTAGCGGCTACCTACGAGCAGTACTTC. Translation gives CASSEGDGLAATYEQYF.